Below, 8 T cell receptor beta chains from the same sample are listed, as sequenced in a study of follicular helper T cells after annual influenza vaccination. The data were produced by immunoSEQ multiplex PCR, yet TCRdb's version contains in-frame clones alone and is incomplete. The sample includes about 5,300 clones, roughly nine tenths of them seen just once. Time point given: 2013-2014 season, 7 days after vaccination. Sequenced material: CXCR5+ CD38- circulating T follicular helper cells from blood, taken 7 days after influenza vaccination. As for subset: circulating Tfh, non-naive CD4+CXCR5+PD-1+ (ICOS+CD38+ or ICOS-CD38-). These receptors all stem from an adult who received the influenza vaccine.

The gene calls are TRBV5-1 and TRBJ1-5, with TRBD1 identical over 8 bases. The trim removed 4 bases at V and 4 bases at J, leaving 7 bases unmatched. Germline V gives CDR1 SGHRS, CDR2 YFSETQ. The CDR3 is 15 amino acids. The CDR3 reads CASSQQGGSNQPQHF. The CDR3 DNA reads TGCGCCAGCAGCCAACAGGGGGGAAGTAATCAGCCCCAGCATTTT.

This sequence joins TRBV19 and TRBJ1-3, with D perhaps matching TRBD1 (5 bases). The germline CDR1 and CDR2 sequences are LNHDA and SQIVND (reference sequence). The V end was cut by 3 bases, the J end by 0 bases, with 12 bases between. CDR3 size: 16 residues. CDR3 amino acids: CASSIRDLISGNTIYF. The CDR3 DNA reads TGTGCCAGTAGTATTCGGGACTTAATCTCTGGAAACACCATATATTTT.

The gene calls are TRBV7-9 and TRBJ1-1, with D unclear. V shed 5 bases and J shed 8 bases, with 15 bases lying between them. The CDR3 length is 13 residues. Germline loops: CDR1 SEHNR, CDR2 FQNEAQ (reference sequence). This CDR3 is CASSPGSTGEAFF. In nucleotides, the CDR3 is TGTGCCAGCAGCCCGGGATCCACTGGGGAAGCTTTCTTT.

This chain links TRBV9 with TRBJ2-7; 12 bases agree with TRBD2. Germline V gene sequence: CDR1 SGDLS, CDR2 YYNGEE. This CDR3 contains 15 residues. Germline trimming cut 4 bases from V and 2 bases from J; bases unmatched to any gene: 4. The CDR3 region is CASSRTSGMTYEQYF. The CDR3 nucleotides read TGTGCCAGCAGCCGGACTAGCGGGATGACCTACGAGCAGTACTTC. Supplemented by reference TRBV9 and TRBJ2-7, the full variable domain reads DSGVTQTPKHLITATGQRVTLRCSPRSGDLSVYWYQQSLDQGLQFLIQYYNGEERAKGNILERFSAQQFPDLHSELNLSSLELGDSALYFCASSRTSGMTYEQYFGPGTRLTVT.

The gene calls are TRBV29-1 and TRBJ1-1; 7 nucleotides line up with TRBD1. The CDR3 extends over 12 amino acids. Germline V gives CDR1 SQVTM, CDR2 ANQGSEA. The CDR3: CGTEGQKSEAFF. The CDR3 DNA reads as TGCGGAACCGAGGGACAGAAGAGTGAAGCTTTCTTT.

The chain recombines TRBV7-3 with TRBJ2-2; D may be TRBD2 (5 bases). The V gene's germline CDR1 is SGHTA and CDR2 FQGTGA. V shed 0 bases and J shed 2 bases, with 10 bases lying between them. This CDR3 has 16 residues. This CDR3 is CASSLTGGPNTGELFF. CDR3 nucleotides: TGTGCCAGCAGCTTAACAGGAGGACCAAACACCGGGGAGCTGTTTTTT.

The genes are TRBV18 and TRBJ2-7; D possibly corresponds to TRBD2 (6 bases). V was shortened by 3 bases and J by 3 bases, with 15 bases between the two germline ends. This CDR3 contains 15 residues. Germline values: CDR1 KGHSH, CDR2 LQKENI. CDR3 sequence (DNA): TGTGCCAGCTCACCTACGGTCGGCGGGAACTACGAGCAGTACTTC. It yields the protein CASSPTVGGNYEQYF.

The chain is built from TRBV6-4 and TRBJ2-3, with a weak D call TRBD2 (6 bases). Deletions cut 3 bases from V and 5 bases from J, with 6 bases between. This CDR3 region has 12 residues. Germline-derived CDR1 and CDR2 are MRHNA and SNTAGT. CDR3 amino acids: CASSEGGDTQYF. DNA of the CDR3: TGTGCCAGCAGTGAGGGGGGAGATACGCAGTATTTT.